This T cell receptor (beta chain) was profiled in a study of blood T cells in healthy people across ages. A J-beta primer mix and a sample-barcoded 5' primer were used in a second PCR of roughly 6 to 11 cycles. TCRdb fed the 5' RACE reads into MiXCR, producing one record per CDR3 protein. The profile shows about 1.5 million distinct CDR3 sequences, 42% of them singletons. Germline loops: CDR1 MNHEY, CDR2 SMNVEV (reference sequence). V gave up 8 bases and J gave up 6 bases; unmatched junction bases: 10. CDR3 length: 15 amino acids. The chain has TRBV27 and TRBJ2-1; 10 bases agree with TRBD2. The clonotype was recovered from a woman aged 18-29 years in good health. Sequenced input: blood. CDR3 in amino acids: CASFPLAGVGNEQFF. CDR3 coding DNA: TGTGCCAGCTTCCCCCTAGCGGGAGTCGGCAATGAGCAGTTCTTC.